The TCR beta chain under discussion was sequenced for a study of T cells after yellow fever vaccination. Study-wide results and limits: Researchers report a weaker secondary response that nonetheless peaked faster, day 5 versus 15.

TCRdb analysed the 5' RACE reads with MiXCR anew, one entry per CDR3 protein. The sample records 120,000 to 150,000 distinct CDR3 sequences, about 8% being singletons. Germline V gives CDR1 SGHDT, CDR2 YYEEEE. The CDR3 length is 18 residues. With 4 bases removed from V and 0 bases from J, the gap between germline ends came to 20 bases. This clonotype was seen at least ten times. Its antigen is not identified. The clonotype originates from a man aged 30 to 45 who received the YFV17D yellow fever vaccine. The starting material was CD4+ T cells sorted from PBMCs, obtained 5 days after the yellow fever booster vaccination. V and J are TRBV5-6 and TRBJ2-1, with D perhaps TRBD2 (5 bases). In DNA, the CDR3 is TGTGCCAGCAGCCCTGCGCGAGGAGGAAGAAGCTCCTACAATGAGCAGTTCTTC. Translation gives CASSPARGGRSSYNEQFF.